The clone carrying this TCR beta chain was seen only once. No antigen is known for it. The data were obtained in a study of cytomegalovirus exposure and HLA in healthy donors. Turning to the study itself: HLA-typed donors were the source of 82 million or so unique TCRs, which an early data release held.

The CDR3 sequence is 15 residues long. V lost 4 bases and J 2 bases, leaving 14 bases between the germline ends. Germline assignment: CDR1 SGHDN and CDR2 FVKESK. 60 Vbeta and 13 Jbeta primers were used in PCR. Per the study methods: About 11 million of 70 million to 80 million unique TCR beta chains were shared, per a later count. The protocol was immunoSEQ multiplex PCR, while the TCRdb copy is restricted to in-frame clones and leaves out a portion. V and J calls and clone size are as listed in that table; D and trimming were resolved from the DNA. The data show some 130,000 clones, 70% to 85% seen once. Points from the study as a whole: By a later analysis, the bulk of CMV-associated TCR beta chains appeared HLA-restricted. A later analysis linked a missense variant in DCLRE1C to the trimming of TCR beta V and J genes.

The sample was PBMCs. This clonotype originated in a man aged 40-50 years in good health and CMV-seropositive. The chain has TRBV14 and TRBJ2-5; D perhaps matches TRBD2 (5 bases). Here the CDR3 DNA reads TGTGCCAGCAGCCCACGTGGTGGAGGACAAGAGACCCAGTACTTC. This sequence encodes CASSPRGGGQETQYF. Full variable domain (outside the CDR3, taken from reference TRBV14 and TRBJ2-5): EAGVTQFPSHSVIEKGQTVTLRCDPISGHDNLYWYRRVMGKEIKFLLHFVKESKQDESGMPNNRFLAERTGGTYSTLKVQPAELEDSGVYFCASSPRGGGQETQYFGPGTRLLVL.